These T cell receptor beta chains were read from a single sample in a study of cytomegalovirus exposure and HLA in healthy donors. Clones were sequenced by immunoSEQ multiplex PCR, and TCRdb holds only the in-frame ones, with some missing. The sample shows some 170,000 clones, 80% to 90% of them seen only once. The specimen was PBMCs. All receptors come from a woman under 30 in good health and CMV-seropositive. Each CDR3 is given with its conserved first and last residue. D genes are given only for firm matches. Clone size is given for some rows only: seen once, a few or many times, or a class if the clone is expanded.

- - TRBJ2-7 TRBV27 CASSVLGGSYEQYF TGTGCCAGCAGTGTCCTCGGAGGCTCCTACGAGCAGTACTTC
TRBD1 - TRBJ1-2 TRBV7-8 CASSLDWTGGNYGYTF TGTGCCAGCAGCTTAGATTGGACAGGGGGAAACTATGGCTACACCTTC
TRBD1 once TRBJ1-6 TRBV5-6 CASSKGGGSLLNSPLHF TGTGCCAGCAGCAAAGGAGGGGGCTCTCTGCTAAATTCACCCCTCCACTTT
- - TRBJ2-7 TRBV25-1 CASSESTGLKTYEQYF TGTGCCAGCAGTGAAAGTACGGGACTCAAGACCTACGAGCAGTACTTC
TRBD1 - TRBJ1-2 TRBV11-2 CASSLEAGTGFRYGYTF TGTGCCAGCAGCTTAGAGGCCGGGACAGGGTTTCGCTATGGCTACACCTTC
- - TRBJ1-5 TRBV28 CASRWVTTDQPQHF TGTGCCAGCCGTTGGGTCACTACCGACCAGCCCCAGCATTTT
- - TRBJ1-3 TRBV28 CASSLLVRGTGNTIYF TGTGCCAGCAGTTTATTGGTCAGGGGCACTGGAAACACCATATATTTT
TRBD2 - TRBJ2-2 TRBV7-9 CASSTRTSGPTGELFF TGTGCCAGCAGCACCCGGACTAGCGGACCCACCGGGGAGCTGTTTTTT
- few TRBJ1-6 TRBV7-6 CASSLESGGVTFNSPLHF TGTGCCAGCAGCTTAGAATCCGGAGGGGTCACGTTTAATTCACCCCTCCACTTT
TRBD2 - TRBJ2-7 TRBV28 CASRSSGGAGYF TGTGCCAGCAGGTCGAGCGGGGGGGCGGGATACTTC
TRBD1 - TRBJ1-6 TRBV5-1 CASSAQGAKNSPLHF TGCGCCAGCAGCGCACAGGGGGCGAAAAATTCACCCCTCCACTTT
- - TRBJ1-2 TRBV5-6 CASSLSTERLTYGYTF TGTGCCAGCAGCTTATCTACGGAAAGACTCACCTATGGCTACACCTTC
TRBD2 - TRBJ2-5 TRBV4-1 CASSQELTSGLRETQYF TGCGCCAGCAGCCAAGAGCTGACTAGCGGCTTGCGAGAGACCCAGTACTTC
TRBD1 - TRBJ2-2 TRBV5-5 CASSFRDRPGELFF TGTGCCAGCAGCTTCCGGGACAGGCCCGGGGAGCTGTTTTTT
- once TRBJ2-1 TRBV6-1 CASRDSSYNEQFF TGTGCCAGCAGGGACAGCTCCTACAATGAGCAGTTCTTC
- - TRBJ1-1 TRBV28 CASKKGGDTEAFF TGTGCCAGCAAGAAGGGAGGGGACACTGAAGCTTTCTTT
- - TRBJ1-2 TRBV6-5 CASSSADGYTF TGTGCCAGCAGTAGCGCGGATGGCTACACCTTC
TRBD1 - TRBJ1-5 TRBV6-5 CASRRTGRNQPQHF TGTGCCAGCAGAAGGACAGGGCGAAATCAGCCCCAGCATTTT
- - TRBJ1-5 TRBV30 CAWGPGVDQPQHF TGTGCCTGGGGCCCGGGGGTCGATCAGCCCCAGCATTTT
- - TRBJ2-7 TRBV13 CASSLVSQGPYEQYF TGTGCCAGCAGCTTAGTTTCCCAGGGGCCCTACGAGCAGTACTTC
TRBD2 - TRBJ2-3 TRBV2 CASSTTGGGITDTQYF TGTGCCAGCAGTACCACCGGGGGGGGGATAACAGATACGCAGTATTTT
TRBD1 - TRBJ2-7 TRBV7-2 CASSFFPGQAYEQYF TGTGCCAGCAGCTTCTTTCCGGGACAGGCCTACGAGCAGTACTTC
- once TRBJ1-5 TRBV7-9 CASSSIQNLQHF TGTGCCAGCAGCTCCATCCAGAACCTCCAGCATTTT
TRBD1 - TRBJ1-2 TRBV10-2 CASTGTANYGYTF TGCGCCAGCACCGGGACAGCCAACTATGGCTACACCTTC
TRBD2 - TRBJ2-3 TRBV4-2 CASSLQTSSVTSGRSDTQYF TGTGCCAGCAGCCTACAGACTTCGAGCGTGACTAGCGGGAGATCAGATACGCAGTATTTT
- - TRBJ1-2 TRBV2 CASVTPWGVGGYTF TGTGCCAGCGTAACTCCTTGGGGGGTGGGAGGCTACACCTTC
- once TRBJ1-5 TRBV29-1 CSVATGEHQPQHF TGCAGCGTTGCGACGGGGGAACACCAGCCCCAGCATTTT
- - TRBJ2-7 TRBV7-9 CASSLAPGYEQYF TGTGCCAGCAGCTTAGCGCCAGGTTACGAGCAGTACTTC
- - TRBJ1-1 TRBV6-5 CASSYVGLAEAFF TGTGCCAGCAGTTACGTTGGACTCGCTGAAGCTTTCTTT
TRBD1 - TRBJ2-5 TRBV6-5 CASRGGLQETQYF TGTGCCAGCAGAGGGGGCCTCCAAGAGACCCAGTACTTC
- - TRBJ1-4 TRBV5-5 CASSLPDRNEKLFF TGTGCCAGCAGCCTCCCGGACAGAAATGAAAAACTGTTTTTT
- - TRBJ1-1 TRBV5-1 CASSLDGRIMNTEAFF TGCGCCAGCAGCTTGGACGGCAGGATAATGAACACTGAAGCTTTCTTT
TRBD1 many TRBJ1-6 TRBV2 CASSETAGQGTTPNSPLHF TGTGCCAGCAGTGAAACCGCCGGACAGGGGACCACCCCCAATTCACCCCTCCACTTT